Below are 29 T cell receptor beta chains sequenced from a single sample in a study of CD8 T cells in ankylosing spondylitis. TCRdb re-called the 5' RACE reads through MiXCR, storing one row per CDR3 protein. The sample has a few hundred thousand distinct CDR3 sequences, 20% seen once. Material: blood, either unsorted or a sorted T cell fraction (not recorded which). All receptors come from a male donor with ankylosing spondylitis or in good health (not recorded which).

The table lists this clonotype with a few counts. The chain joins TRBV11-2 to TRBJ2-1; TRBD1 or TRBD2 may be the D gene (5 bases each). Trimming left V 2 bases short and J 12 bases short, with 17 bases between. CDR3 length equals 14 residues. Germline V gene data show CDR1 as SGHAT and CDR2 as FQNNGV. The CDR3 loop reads CASSLRDHRRSQFF. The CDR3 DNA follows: TGTGCCAGCAGCTTAAGGGACCACCGAAGGTCGCAGTTCTTC.

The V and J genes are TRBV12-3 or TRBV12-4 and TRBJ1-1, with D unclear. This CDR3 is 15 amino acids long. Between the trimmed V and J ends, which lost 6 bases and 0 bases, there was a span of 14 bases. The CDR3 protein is CASSRSGIMNTEAFF. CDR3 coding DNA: TGTGCCAGCAGCCGGTCGGGAATCATGAACACTGAAGCTTTCTTT.

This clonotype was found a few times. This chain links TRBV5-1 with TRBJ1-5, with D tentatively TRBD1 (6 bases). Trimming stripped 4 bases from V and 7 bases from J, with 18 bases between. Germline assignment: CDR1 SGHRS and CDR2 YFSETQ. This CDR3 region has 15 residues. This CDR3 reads CASSPGAGEGQPQHF. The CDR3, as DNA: TGCGCCAGCAGCCCGGGGGCAGGGGAAGGGCAGCCCCAGCATTTT.

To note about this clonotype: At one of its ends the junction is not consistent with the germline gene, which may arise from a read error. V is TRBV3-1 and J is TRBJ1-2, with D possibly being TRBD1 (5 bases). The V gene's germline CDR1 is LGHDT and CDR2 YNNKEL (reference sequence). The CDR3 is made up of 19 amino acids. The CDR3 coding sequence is TGTGCCAGCAGCCAAGATGGCCCAGGGAGGCTTCGTGCTAACTGTGGCTACACCTTC. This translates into CASSQDGPGRLRANCGYTF.

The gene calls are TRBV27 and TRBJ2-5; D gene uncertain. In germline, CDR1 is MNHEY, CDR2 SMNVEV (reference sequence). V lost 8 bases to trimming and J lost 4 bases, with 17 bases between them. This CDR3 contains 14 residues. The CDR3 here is CASSSYIGPETQYF. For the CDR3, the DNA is TGTGCCAGCTCAAGTTATATAGGACCAGAGACCCAGTACTTC.

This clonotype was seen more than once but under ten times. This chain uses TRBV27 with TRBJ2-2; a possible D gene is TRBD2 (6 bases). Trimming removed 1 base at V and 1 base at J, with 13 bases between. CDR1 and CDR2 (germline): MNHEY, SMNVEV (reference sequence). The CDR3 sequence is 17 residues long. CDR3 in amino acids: CASSLWGKAGNTGELFF. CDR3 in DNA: TGTGCCAGCAGTTTATGGGGTAAAGCGGGGAACACCGGGGAGCTGTTTTTT.

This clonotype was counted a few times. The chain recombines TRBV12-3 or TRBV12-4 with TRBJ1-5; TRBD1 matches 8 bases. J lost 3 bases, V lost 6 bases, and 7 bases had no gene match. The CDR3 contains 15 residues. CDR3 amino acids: CASRRGTGNNQPQHF. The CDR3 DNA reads TGTGCCAGCAGACGCGGGACAGGAAACAATCAGCCCCAGCATTTT.

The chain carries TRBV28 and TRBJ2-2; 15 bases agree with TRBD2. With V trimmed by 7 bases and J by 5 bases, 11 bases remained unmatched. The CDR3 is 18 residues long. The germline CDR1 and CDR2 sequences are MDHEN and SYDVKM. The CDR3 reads CASTLPTGLAGGTGELFF. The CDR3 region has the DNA TGTGCCAGCACCTTACCGACCGGACTAGCGGGAGGGACCGGGGAGCTGTTTTTT.

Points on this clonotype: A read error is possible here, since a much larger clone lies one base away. The CDR3 DNA sequence: TGTGTCAGCAGAGGACTAGCGGGAGGTTTTGAGCAGTTCTTC. Encoded protein: CVSRGLAGGFEQFF. The chain recombines TRBV5-8 with TRBJ2-1; TRBD2 matches at 14 bases. Germline CDR1 is SGHTS and CDR2 is YDEGEE. The CDR3 is 14 residues long.

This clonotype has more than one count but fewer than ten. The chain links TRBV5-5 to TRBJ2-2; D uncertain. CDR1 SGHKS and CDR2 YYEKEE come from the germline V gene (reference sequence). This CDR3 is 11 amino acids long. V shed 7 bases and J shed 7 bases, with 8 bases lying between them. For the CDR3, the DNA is TGTGCCAGCGGTATGAACGGGGAGCTGTTTTTT. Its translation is CASGMNGELFF.

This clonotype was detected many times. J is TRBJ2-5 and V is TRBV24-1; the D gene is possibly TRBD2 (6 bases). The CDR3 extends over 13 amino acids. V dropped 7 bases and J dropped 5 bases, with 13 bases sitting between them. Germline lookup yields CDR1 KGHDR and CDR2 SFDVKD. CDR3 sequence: CATSDRRAETQYF. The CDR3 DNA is TGTGCCACCAGCGACCGGAGGGCGGAGACCCAGTACTTC.

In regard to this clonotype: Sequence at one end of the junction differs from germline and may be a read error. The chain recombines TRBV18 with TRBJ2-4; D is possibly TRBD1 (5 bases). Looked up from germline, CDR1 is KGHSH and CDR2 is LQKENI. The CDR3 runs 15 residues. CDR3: CAGSPPPGLENIQYF. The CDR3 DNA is TGTGCCGGCTCACCACCGCCAGGGCTTGAAAACATTCAGTACTTC. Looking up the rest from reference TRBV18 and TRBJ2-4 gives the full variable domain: NAGVMQNPRHLVRRRGQEARLRCSPMKGHSHVYWYRQLPEEGLKFMVYLQKENIIDESGMPKERFSAEFPKEGPSILRIQQVVRGDSAAYFCAGSPPPGLENIQYFGAGTRLSVL.

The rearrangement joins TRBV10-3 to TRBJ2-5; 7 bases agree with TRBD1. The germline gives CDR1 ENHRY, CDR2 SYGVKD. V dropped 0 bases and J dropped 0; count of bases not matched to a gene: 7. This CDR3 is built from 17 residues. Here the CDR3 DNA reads TGTGCCATCAGTGAGTCCGAACAGGGGTCGTACCAAGAGACCCAGTACTTC. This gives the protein CAISESEQGSYQETQYF.

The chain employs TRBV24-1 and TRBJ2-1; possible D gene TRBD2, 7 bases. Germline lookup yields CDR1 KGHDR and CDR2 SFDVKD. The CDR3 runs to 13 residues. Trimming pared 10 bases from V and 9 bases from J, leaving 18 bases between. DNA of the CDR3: TGTGCCACAACTCCTCGAGGGGGGGGTGAGCAGTTCTTC. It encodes CATTPRGGGEQFF.

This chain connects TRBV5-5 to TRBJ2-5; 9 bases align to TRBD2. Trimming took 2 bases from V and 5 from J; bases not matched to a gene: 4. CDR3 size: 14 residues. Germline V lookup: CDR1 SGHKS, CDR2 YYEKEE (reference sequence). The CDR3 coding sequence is TGTGCCAGCAGCTTAGCGGGAGGCCGGGAGACCCAGTACTTC. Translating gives CASSLAGGRETQYF.

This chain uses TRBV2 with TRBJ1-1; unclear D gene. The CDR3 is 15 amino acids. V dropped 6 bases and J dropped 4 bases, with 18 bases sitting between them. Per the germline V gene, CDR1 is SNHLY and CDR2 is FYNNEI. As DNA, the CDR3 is TGTGCCAGCAGGGGGAGGTCCGGGGAGGGCACTGAAGCTTTCTTT. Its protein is CASRGRSGEGTEAFF.

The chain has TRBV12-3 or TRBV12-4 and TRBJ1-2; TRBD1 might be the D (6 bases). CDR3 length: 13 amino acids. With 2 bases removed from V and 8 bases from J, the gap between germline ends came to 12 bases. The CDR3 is CASSLNREGGYTF. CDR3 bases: TGTGCCAGCAGTTTAAACAGGGAGGGGGGCTACACCTTC.

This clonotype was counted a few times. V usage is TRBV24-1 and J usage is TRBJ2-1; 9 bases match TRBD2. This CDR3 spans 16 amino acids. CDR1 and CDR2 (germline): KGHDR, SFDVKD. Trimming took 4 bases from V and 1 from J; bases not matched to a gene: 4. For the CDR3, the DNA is TGTGCCACCAGTGACCTGACTAGCGGTTCCTACAATGAGCAGTTCTTC. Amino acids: CATSDLTSGSYNEQFF.

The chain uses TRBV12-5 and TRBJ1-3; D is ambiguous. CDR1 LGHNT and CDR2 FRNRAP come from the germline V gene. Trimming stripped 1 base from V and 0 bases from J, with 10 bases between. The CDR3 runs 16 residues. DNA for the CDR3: TGTGCTAGTGGTTTGGCGATACCCCTCTCTGGAAACACCATATATTTT. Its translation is CASGLAIPLSGNTIYF.

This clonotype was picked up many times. In DNA, the CDR3 is TGCGCCAGCAGCGCACGAGCTAGCGGGAGGGGGAATGAGCAGTTCTTC. Residues: CASSARASGRGNEQFF. The genes are TRBV4-1 and TRBJ2-1, with 12 bases lining up with TRBD2. Germline CDR1 reads MGHRA; CDR2 reads YSYEKL. The CDR3 sequence is 16 residues long. The J segment lost 7 bases and the V segment lost 5 bases, leaving 9 bases of the junction unmatched.

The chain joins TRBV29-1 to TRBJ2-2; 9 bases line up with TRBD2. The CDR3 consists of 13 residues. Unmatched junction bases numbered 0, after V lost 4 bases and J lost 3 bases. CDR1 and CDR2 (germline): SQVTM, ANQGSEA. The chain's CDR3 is CSVVAGDTGELFF. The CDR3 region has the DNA TGCAGCGTTGTAGCGGGAGACACCGGGGAGCTGTTTTTT.

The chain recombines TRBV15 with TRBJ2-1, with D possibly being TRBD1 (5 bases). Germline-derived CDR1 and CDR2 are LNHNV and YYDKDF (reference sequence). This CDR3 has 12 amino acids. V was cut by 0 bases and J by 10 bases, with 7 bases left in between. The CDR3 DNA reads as TGTGCCACCAGCAGAGATAGACAGGAGCAGTTCTTC. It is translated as CATSRDRQEQFF.

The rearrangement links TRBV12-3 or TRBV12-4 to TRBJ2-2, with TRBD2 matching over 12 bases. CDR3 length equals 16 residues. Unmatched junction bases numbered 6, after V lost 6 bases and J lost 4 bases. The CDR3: CASSLTSGGLTGELFF. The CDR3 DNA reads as TGTGCCAGCAGCCTGACTAGCGGGGGACTCACCGGGGAGCTGTTTTTT.

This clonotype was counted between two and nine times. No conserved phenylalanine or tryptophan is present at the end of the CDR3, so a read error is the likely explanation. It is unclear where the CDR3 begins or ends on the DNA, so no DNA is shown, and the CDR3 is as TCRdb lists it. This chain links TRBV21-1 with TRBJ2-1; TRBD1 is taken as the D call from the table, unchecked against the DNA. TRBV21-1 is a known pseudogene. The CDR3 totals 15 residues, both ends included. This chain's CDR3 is CASSDGGSLPTGYGA.

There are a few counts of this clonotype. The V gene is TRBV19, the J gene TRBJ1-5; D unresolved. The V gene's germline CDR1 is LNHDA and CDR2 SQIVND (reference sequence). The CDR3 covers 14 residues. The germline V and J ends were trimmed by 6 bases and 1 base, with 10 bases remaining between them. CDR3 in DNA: TGTGCCAGTAGACCCGGAAGCAGCAATCAGCCCCAGCATTTT. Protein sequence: CASRPGSSNQPQHF.

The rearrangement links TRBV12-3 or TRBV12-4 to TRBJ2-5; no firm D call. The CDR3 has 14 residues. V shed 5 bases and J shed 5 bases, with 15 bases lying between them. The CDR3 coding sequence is TGTGCCAGCAGTCCCCGAGGAGCGATGGAGACCCAGTACTTC. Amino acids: CASSPRGAMETQYF.

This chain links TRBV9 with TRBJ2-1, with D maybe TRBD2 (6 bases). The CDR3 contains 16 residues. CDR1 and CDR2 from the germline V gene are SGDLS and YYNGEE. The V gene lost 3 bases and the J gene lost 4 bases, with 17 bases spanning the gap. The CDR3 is CASSGGLGMEYNEQFF. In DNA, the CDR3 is TGTGCCAGCAGCGGGGGACTCGGGATGGAGTACAATGAGCAGTTCTTC. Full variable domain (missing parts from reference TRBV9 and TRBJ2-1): DSGVTQTPKHLITATGQRVTLRCSPRSGDLSVYWYQQSLDQGLQFLIQYYNGEERAKGNILERFSAQQFPDLHSELNLSSLELGDSALYFCASSGGLGMEYNEQFFGPGTRLTVL.

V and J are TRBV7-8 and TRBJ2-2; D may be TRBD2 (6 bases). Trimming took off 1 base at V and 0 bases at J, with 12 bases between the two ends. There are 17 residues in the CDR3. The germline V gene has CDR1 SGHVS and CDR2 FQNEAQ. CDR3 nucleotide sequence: TGTGCCAGCAGCTTAGTCTTAACGGGAGCGAACACCGGGGAGCTGTTTTTT. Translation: CASSLVLTGANTGELFF.

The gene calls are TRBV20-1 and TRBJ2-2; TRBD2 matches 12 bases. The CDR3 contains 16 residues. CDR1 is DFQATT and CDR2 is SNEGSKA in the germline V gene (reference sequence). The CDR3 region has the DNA TGCAGCAAGGAGCGACTAGCGGGAGTAAATACCGGGGAGCTGTTTTTT. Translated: CSKERLAGVNTGELFF.